These T cell receptor beta chains were read from a single sample in a study of T cells after yellow fever vaccination. In TCRdb, the 5' RACE reads were re-called with MiXCR into one record per CDR3 protein. The table includes 280,000 or so distinct CDR3 sequences, around 8.6% detected once. The source material was CD4+ T cells sorted from PBMCs, sampled 5 days after the yellow fever booster vaccination. Receptor source: a man aged 18 to 29 who received the YFV17D yellow fever vaccine. CDR3s include the opening cysteine and the closing phenylalanine or tryptophan. D genes are given only for firm matches. A clone size is listed for some rows: how often the clone was seen (once, few, many), or a class if it is expanded.

>TRBJ2-7|many|19|TRBV4-1|.
TGCGCCAGCAGCCAAGTTCCCACAGGGTTATTGCCTACTACCTACGAGCAGTACTTC
CASSQVPTGLLPTTYEQYF
>TRBJ1-5|many|13|TRBV18|.
TGTGCCAGCTCCAGGGGTTCCGCTCAGCCCCAGCATTTT
CASSRGSAQPQHF
>TRBJ1-4|few|12|TRBV12-3/TRBV12-4|.
TGTGCCAGCAGTTTTTACGAGGGAAAACTGTTTTTT
CASSFYEGKLFF
>TRBJ2-7|.|15|TRBV12-3/TRBV12-4|.
TGTGCCAGCAGCCCGACTAGGGGGCTGAATGGAGAGCAGTACTTC
CASSPTRGLNGEQYF
>TRBJ2-7|.|14|TRBV23-1|.
TGCGCCAGCAGTCACCCCCCCAGCTCCTACGAGCAGTACTTC
CASSHPPSSYEQYF
>TRBJ2-5|.|13|TRBV7-8|.
TGTGCCAGCAGCCGCGGGACAGAAGAGACCCAGTACTTC
CASSRGTEETQYF
>TRBJ2-1|.|14|TRBV18|.
TGTGCCAGCTCACCAGGGGTACCCTACAATGAGCAGTTCTTC
CASSPGVPYNEQFF
>TRBJ2-2|few|16|TRBV6-5|.
TGTGCCAGCCGCATCCTTTCGGGTCGGCGGACCGGGGAGCTGTTTTTT
CASRILSGRRTGELFF
>TRBJ1-1|many|12|TRBV7-3|TRBD1
TGTGCCAGCAGCGGACAGGGCACTGAAGCTTTCTTT
CASSGQGTEAFF
>TRBJ2-3|.|16|TRBV19|.
TGTGCCAGTAGTAGATTCAAACAGATTTACACAGATACGCAGTATTTT
CASSRFKQIYTDTQYF
>TRBJ1-1|.|16|TRBV12-3/TRBV12-4|.
TGTGCCAGCAGTTATATAGCAGGGCGTTGGGACACTGAAGCTTTCTTT
CASSYIAGRWDTEAFF
>TRBJ2-3|.|15|TRBV30|.
TGTGCCTGGAGTGTACTGGGGACTAGCACAGATACGCAGTATTTT
CAWSVLGTSTDTQYF
>TRBJ2-7|many|15|TRBV6-5|TRBD1
TGTGCCAGCAGTTACTCTTCAGGGGGCTCCTACGAGCAGTACTTC
CASSYSSGGSYEQYF
>TRBJ2-3|.|15|TRBV20-1|.
TGCAGTGCTCTAGAAGGACCCGTCCGCACAGATACGCAGTATTTT
CSALEGPVRTDTQYF
>TRBJ1-5|few|14|TRBV20-1|.
TGCAGTGCTAGGCGACGGACAGCCAATCAGCCCCAGCATTTT
CSARRRTANQPQHF
>TRBJ1-1|few|13|TRBV6-2/TRBV6-3|.
TGTGCCAGCAGTTACGCGTTCCTATCGCGTGCTTTCTTT
CASSYAFLSRAFF
>TRBJ1-2|few|15|TRBV6-1|.
TGTGCCAGCAGTGCAAGGGGCAGAGCTAACTATGGCTACACCTTC
CASSARGRANYGYTF
>TRBJ2-3|.|14|TRBV5-1|.
TGCGCCAGCAGCTTGGCGGAGGGGACAGATACGCAGTATTTT
CASSLAEGTDTQYF
>TRBJ1-6|few|15|TRBV27|TRBD1
TGTGCCAGCAGTCTTGGGGGACAGGGGAAATCACCCCTCCACTTT
CASSLGGQGKSPLHF
>TRBJ2-2|.|16|TRBV24-1|.
TGTGCCACCAGTGATGGTCGTAAGTGGGATACCGGGGAGCTGTTTTTT
CATSDGRKWDTGELFF